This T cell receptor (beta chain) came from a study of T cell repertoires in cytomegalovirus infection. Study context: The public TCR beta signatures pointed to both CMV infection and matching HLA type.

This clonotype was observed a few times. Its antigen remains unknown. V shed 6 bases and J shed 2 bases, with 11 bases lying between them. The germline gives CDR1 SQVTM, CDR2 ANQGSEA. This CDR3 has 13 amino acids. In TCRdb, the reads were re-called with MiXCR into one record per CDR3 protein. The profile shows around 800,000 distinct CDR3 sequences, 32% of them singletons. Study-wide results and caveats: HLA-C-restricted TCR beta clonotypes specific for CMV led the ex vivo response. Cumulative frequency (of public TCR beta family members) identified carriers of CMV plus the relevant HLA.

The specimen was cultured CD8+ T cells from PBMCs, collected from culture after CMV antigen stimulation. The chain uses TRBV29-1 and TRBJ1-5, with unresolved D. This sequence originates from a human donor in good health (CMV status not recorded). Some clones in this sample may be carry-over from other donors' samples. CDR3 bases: TGCAGCGTCCTGGACGTGGGCAATCAGCCCCAGCATTTT. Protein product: CSVLDVGNQPQHF.